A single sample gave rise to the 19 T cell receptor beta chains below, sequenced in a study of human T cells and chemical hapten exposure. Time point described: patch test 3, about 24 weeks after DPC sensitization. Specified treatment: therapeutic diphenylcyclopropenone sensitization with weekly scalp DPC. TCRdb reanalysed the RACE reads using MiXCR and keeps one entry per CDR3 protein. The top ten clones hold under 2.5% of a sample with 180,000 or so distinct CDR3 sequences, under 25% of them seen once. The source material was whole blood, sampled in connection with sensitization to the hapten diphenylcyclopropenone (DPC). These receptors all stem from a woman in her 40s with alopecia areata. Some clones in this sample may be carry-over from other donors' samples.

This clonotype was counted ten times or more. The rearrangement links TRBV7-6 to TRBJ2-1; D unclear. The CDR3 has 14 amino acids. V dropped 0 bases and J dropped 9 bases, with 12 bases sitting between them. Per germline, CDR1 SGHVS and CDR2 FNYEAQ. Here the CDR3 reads CASSLASLIGEQFF. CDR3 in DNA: TGTGCCAGCAGCTTAGCGTCCCTAATCGGTGAGCAGTTCTTC.

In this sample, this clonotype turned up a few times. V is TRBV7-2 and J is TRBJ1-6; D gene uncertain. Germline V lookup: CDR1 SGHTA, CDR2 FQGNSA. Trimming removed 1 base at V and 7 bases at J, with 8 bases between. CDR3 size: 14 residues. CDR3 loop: CASSLGSFNSPLHF. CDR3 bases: TGTGCCAGCAGCTTAGGATCCTTCAATTCACCCCTCCACTTT. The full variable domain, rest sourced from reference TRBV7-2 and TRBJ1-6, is GAGVSQSPSNKVTEKGKDVELRCDPISGHTALYWYRQSLGQGLEFLIYFQGNSAPDKSGLPSDRFSAERTGGSVSTLTIQRTQQEDSAVYLCASSLGSFNSPLHFGNGTRLTVT.

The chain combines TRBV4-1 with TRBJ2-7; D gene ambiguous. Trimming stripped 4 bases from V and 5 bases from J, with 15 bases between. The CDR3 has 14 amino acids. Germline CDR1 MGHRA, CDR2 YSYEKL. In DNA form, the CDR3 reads TGCGCCAGCAGCCCGGTGGCAGATTCCAACGAGCAGTACTTC. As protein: CASSPVADSNEQYF.

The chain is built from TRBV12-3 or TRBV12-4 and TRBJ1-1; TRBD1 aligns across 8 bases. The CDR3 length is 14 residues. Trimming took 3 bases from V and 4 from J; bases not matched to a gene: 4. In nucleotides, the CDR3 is TGTGCCAGCAGTTTTGCACAGGGGGGCACTGAAGCTTTCTTT. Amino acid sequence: CASSFAQGGTEAFF.

Here the CDR3 reads CASSRWGGTNYGYTF. CDR3 coding DNA: TGTGCCAGCTCCCGCTGGGGGGGCACTAACTATGGCTACACCTTC. V gene TRBV6-5 combines with J gene TRBJ1-2; D possibly corresponds to TRBD1 (6 bases). The CDR3 length is 15 residues. CDR1 is MNHEY and CDR2 is SVGAGI in the germline V gene. Deletions cut 8 bases from V and 0 bases from J, with 16 bases between.

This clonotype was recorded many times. The CDR3 loop reads CASSPWDHNQPQHF. The DNA for the CDR3 is TGTGCCAGCAGTCCCTGGGACCACAATCAGCCCCAGCATTTT. The rearrangement joins TRBV27 to TRBJ1-5; the D gene is possibly TRBD1 (5 bases). The CDR3 has 14 amino acids. The V end was cut by 5 bases, the J end by 3 bases, with 11 bases between. CDR1 and CDR2 (germline): MNHEY, SMNVEV (reference sequence).

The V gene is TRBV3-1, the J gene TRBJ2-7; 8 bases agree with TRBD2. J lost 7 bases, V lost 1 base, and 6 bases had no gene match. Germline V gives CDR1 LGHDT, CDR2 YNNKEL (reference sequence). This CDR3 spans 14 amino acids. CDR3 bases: TGTGCCAGCAGCCAAGCTAGCGGGTATTTTGAGCAGTACTTC. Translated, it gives CASSQASGYFEQYF.

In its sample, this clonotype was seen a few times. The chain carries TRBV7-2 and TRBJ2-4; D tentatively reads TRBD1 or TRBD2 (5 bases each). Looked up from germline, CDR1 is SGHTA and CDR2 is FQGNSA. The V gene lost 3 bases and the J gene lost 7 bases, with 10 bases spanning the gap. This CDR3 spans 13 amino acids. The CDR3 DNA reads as TGTGCCAGCAGCTTTCAGGGAGACAACATTCAGTACTTC. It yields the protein CASSFQGDNIQYF.

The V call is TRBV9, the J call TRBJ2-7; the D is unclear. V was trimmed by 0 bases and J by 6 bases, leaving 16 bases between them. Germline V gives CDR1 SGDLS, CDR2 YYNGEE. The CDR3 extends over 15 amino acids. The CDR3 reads CASSVGPGVAGEQYF. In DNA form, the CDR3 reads TGTGCCAGCAGCGTAGGCCCAGGAGTAGCCGGCGAGCAGTACTTC.

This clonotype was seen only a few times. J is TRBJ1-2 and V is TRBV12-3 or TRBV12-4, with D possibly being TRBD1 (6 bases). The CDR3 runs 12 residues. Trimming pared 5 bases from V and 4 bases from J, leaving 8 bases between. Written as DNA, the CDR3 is TGTGCCAGCAGTACGGACAGCTATGGCTACACCTTC. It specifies CASSTDSYGYTF.

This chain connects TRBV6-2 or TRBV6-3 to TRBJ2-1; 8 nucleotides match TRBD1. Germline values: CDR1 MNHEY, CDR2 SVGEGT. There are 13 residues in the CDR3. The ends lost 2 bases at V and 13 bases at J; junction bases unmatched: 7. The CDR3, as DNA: TGTGCCAGCAGTTACGGACAGGGTTCGTCCCAGTTCTTC. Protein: CASSYGQGSSQFF.

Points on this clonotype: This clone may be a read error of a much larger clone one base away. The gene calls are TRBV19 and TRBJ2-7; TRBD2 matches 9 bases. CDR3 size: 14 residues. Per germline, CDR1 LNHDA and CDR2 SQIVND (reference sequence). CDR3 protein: CANSIAGASYEQYF. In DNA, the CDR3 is TGTGCCAATAGTATAGCGGGAGCCTCCTACGAGCAGTACTTC.

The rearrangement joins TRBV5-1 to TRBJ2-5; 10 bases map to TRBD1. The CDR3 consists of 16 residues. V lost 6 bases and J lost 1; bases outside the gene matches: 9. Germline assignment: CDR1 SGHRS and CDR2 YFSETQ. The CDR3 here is CASTTLTGGTQETQYF. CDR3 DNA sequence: TGCGCCAGCACCACCCTGACAGGGGGCACCCAAGAGACCCAGTACTTC. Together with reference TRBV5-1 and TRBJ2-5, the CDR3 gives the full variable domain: KAGVTQTPRYLIKTRGQQVTLSCSPISGHRSVSWYQQTPGQGLQFLFEYFSETQRNKGNFPGRFSGRQFSNSRSEMNVSTLELGDSALYLCASTTLTGGTQETQYFGPGTRLLVL.

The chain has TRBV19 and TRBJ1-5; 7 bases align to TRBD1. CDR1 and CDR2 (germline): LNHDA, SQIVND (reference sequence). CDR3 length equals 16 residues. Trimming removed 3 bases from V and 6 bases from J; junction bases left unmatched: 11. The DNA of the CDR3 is TGTGCCAGTAGTATTTCCGGGACAGTACAATTTCAGCCCCAGCATTTT. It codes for CASSISGTVQFQPQHF.

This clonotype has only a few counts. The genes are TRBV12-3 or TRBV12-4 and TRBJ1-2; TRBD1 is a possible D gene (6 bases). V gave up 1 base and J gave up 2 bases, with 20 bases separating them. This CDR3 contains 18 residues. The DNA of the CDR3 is TGTGCCAGCAGTTTAGAGAGGGGGGGGGCAGGGGCCAACTATGGCTACACCTTC. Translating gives CASSLERGGAGANYGYTF.

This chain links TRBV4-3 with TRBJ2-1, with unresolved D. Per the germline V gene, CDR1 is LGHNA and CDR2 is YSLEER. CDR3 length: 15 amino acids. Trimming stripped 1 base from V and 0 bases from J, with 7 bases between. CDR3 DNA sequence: TGCGCCAGCAGCCAAGGACAAAGCTCCTACAATGAGCAGTTCTTC. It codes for CASSQGQSSYNEQFF.

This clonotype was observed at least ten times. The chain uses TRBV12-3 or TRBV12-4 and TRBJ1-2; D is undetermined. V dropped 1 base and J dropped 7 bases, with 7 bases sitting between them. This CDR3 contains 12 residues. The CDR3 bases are TGTGCCAGCAGTTTAGGAGTGCGTGGCTACACCTTC. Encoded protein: CASSLGVRGYTF.

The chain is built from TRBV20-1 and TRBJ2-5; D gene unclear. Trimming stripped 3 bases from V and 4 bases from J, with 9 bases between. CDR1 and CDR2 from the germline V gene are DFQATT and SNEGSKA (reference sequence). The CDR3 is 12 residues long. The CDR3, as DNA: TGCAGTGCTAGTGACGGAAGAGAGACCCAGTACTTC. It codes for CSASDGRETQYF.

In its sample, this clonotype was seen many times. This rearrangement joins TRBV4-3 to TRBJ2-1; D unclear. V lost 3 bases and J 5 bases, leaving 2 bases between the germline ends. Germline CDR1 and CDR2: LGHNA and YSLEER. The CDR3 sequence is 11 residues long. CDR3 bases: TGCGCCAGCAGCCAGAACAATGAGCAGTTCTTC. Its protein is CASSQNNEQFF.